One T cell receptor beta chain is described in this entry. Antigen unknown. This entry comes from a study of cytomegalovirus exposure and HLA in healthy donors. The study's findings and limits: The number of N-insertions in an Asian-associated ancestry cluster was reportedly below the roughly 620-donor mean in a later analysis. An analysis done earlier found most TCR beta V segments productive about 87% or about 30% of the time.

Samples came from healthy bone marrow donors. This donor had no CMV serostatus on record. PCR was performed using 60 Vbeta and 13 Jbeta primers. The data were produced by immunoSEQ multiplex PCR, yet TCRdb's version contains in-frame clones alone and is incomplete. The sample yields approximately 140,000 clones, about 76% seen once. V lost 5 bases and J lost 6, with 14 bases in between. This CDR3 spans 15 amino acids. The germline CDR1 and CDR2 sequences are MNHEY and SMNVEV (reference sequence). Material: PBMCs. The receptor was derived from a human donor in good health. The rearrangement links TRBV27 to TRBJ1-6, with no clear D. This CDR3 reads CASSEWRVGNSPLHF. CDR3 nucleotide sequence: TGTGCCAGCAGTGAATGGCGGGTTGGTAATTCACCCCTCCACTTT.